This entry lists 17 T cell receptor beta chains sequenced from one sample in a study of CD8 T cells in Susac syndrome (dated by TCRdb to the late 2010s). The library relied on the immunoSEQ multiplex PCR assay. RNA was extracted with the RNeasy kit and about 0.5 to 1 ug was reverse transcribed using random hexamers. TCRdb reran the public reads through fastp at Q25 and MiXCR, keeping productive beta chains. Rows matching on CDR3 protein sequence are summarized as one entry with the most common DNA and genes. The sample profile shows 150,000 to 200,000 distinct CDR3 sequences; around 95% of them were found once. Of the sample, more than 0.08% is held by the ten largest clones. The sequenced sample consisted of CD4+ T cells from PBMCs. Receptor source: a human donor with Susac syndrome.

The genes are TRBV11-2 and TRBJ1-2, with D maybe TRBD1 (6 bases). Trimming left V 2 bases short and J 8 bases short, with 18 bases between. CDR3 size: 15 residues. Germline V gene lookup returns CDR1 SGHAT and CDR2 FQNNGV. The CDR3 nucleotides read TGTGCCAGCAGCTTACGGGATGCGGGGGCGAGAGGCTACACCTTC. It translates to CASSLRDAGARGYTF.

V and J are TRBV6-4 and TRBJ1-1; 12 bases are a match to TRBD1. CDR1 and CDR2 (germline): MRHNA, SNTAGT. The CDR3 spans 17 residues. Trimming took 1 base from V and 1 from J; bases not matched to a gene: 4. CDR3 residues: CASSDLGTGGTNTEAFF. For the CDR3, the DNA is TGTGCCAGCAGTGACTTGGGGACAGGGGGCACGAACACTGAAGCTTTCTTT.

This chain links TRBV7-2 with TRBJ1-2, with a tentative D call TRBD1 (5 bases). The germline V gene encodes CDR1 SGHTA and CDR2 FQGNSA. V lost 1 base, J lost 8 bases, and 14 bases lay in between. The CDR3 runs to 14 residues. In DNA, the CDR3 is TGTGCCAGCAGCTTAGGCTCGGCAGGGCGGGGCTACACCTTC. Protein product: CASSLGSAGRGYTF.

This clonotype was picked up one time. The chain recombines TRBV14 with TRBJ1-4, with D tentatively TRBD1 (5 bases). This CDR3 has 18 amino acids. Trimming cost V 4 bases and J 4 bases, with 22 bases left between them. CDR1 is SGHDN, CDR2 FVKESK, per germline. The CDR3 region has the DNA TGTGCCAGCAGCCTGTCTAAGGGACCTAGACCTCTTAATGAAAAACTGTTTTTT. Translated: CASSLSKGPRPLNEKLFF.

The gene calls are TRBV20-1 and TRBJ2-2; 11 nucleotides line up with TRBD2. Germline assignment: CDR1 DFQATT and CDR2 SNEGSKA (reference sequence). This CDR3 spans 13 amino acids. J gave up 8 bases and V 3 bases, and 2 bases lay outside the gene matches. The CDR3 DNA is TGCAGTGCTAGGACTAGCGGGGATGGGGAGCTGTTTTTT. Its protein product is CSARTSGDGELFF.

The CDR3 sequence: CASTPLWTEAFF. In DNA form, the CDR3 reads TGTGCCAGCACCCCTCTTTGGACTGAAGCTTTCTTT. The V call is TRBV12-3 or TRBV12-4, the J call TRBJ1-1; D is unresolved. Between the trimmed V and J ends, which lost 7 bases and 5 bases, there was a span of 11 bases. The CDR3 is 12 amino acids.

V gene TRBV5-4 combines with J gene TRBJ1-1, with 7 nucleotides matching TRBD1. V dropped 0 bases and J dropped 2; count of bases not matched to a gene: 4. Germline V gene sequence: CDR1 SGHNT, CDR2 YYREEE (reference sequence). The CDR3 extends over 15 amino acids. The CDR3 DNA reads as TGTGCCAGCAGCTTGGCAGGGGGGACAAACACTGAAGCTTTCTTT. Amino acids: CASSLAGGTNTEAFF.

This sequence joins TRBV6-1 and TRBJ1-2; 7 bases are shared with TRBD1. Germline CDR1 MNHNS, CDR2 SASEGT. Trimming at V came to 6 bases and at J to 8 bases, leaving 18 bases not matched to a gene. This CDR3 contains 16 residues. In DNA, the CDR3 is TGTGCCAGCAGCCCCGGGACTTCGACAGGGTCGAGCGGCTACACCTTC. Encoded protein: CASSPGTSTGSSGYTF.

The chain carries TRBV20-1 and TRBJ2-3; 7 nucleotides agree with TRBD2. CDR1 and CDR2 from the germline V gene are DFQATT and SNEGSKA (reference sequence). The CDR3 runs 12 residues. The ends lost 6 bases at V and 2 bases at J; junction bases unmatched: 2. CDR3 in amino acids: CSAGLPTDTQYF. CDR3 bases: TGCAGTGCGGGACTACCCACAGATACGCAGTATTTT.

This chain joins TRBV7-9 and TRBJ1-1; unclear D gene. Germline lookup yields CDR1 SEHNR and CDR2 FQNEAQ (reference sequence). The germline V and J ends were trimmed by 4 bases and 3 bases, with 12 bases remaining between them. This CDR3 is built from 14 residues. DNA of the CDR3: TGTGCCAGCAGCTCGATTCCGGGATACACTGAAGCTTTCTTT. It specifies CASSSIPGYTEAFF.

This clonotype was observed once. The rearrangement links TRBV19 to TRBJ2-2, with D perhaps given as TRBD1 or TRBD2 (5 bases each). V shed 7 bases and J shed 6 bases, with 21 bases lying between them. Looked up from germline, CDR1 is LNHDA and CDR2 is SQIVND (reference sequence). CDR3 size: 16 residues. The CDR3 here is CASTPPGRVGAGELFF. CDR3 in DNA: TGTGCCAGTACCCCCCCGGGGCGGGTAGGGGCCGGGGAGCTGTTTTTT.

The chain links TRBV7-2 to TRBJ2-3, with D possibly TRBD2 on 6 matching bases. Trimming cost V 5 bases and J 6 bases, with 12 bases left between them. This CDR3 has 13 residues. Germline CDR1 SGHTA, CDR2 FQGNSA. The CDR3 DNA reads TGTGCCAGCAGCCTCAGCCTAGCGGATACGCAGTATTTT. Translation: CASSLSLADTQYF.

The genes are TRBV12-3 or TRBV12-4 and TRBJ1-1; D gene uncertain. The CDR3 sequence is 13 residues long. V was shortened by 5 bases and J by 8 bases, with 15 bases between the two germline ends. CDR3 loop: CASSPPGGVEAFF. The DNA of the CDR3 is TGTGCCAGCAGTCCCCCAGGTGGAGTAGAAGCTTTCTTT.

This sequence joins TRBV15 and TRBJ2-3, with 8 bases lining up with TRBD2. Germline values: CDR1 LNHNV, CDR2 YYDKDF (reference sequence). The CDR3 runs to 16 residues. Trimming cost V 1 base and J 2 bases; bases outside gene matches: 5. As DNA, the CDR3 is TGTGCCACCAGCAGAGTCCTAGCGGGCCTCACAGATACGCAGTATTTT. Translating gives CATSRVLAGLTDTQYF.

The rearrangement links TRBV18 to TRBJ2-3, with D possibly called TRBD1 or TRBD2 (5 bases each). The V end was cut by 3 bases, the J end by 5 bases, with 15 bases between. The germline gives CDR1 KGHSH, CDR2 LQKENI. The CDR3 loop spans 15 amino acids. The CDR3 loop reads CASSPSGAVGDTQYF. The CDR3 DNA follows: TGTGCCAGCTCACCCTCCGGGGCGGTCGGAGATACGCAGTATTTT.

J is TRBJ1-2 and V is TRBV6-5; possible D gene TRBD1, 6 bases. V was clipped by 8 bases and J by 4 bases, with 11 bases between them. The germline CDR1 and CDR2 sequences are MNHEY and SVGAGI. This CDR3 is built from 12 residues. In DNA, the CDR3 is TGTGCCAGCGGCGAGGGGGGCTATGGCTACACCTTC. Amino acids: CASGEGGYGYTF.

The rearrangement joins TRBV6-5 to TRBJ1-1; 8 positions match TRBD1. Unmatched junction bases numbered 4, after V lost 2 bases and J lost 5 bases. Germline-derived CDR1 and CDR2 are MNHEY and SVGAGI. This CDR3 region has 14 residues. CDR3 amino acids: CASSYVTGETEAFF. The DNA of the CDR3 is TGTGCCAGCAGTTACGTGACAGGGGAAACTGAAGCTTTCTTT.